This record covers a single T cell receptor (beta chain). Data came from immunoSEQ multiplex PCR; TCRdb stores just in-frame clones and leaves some out. The top ten hold 2.5% to 4% of the sample, which has 95,000 to 100,000 clones, more than 90% seen once. These data originate in a study of T cell changes during pregnancy in multiple sclerosis. The CDR3 is 14 amino acids. Trimming removed 2 bases from V and 2 bases from J, with 9 bases in between. Per germline, CDR1 SGDLS and CDR2 YYNGEE. Sequences were derived from peripheral blood, sampled in the second trimester of pregnancy. The gene calls are TRBV9 and TRBJ2-3, with a possible D match to TRBD2 (5 bases). The source of this sequence is a female donor with multiple sclerosis, enrolled in a pregnancy study. This CDR3 reads CASSVTRFTDTQYF. The CDR3 bases are TGTGCCAGCAGCGTTACTAGGTTCACAGATACGCAGTATTTT. The entire variable domain, with the rest obtained from reference TRBV9 and TRBJ2-3, is as follows: DSGVTQTPKHLITATGQRVTLRCSPRSGDLSVYWYQQSLDQGLQFLIQYYNGEERAKGNILERFSAQQFPDLHSELNLSSLELGDSALYFCASSVTRFTDTQYFGPGTRLTVL.